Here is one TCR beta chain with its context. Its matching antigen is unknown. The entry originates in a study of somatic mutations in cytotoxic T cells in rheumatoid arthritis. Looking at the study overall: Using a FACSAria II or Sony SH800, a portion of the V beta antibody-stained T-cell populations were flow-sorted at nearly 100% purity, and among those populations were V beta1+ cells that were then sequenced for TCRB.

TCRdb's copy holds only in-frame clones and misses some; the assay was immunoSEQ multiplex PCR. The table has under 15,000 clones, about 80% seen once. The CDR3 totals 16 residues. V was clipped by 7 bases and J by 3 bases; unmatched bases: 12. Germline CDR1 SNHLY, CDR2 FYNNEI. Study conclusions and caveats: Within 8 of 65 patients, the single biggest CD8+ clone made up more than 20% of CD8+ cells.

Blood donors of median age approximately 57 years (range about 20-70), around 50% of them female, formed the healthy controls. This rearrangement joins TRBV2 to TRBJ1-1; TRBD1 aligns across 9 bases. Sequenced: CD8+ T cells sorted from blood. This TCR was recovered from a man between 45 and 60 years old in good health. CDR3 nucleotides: TGTGCCAGCACCCCCGGGACAGGGAGCTGGGACACTGAAGCTTTCTTT. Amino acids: CASTPGTGSWDTEAFF.